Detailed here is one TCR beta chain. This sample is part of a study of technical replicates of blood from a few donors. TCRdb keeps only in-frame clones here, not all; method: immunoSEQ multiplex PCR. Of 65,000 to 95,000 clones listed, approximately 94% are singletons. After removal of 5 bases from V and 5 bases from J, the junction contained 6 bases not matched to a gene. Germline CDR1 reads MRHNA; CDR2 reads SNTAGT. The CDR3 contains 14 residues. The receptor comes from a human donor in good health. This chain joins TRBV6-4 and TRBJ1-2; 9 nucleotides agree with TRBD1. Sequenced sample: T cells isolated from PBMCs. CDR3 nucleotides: TGTGCCAGCAGTCCACAGGGGGCGGAATATGGCTACACCTTC. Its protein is CASSPQGAEYGYTF.